The clone carrying this TCR beta chain was picked up a small number of times. Antigen: not known. One end of the junction fails to match germline, which may point to a read error. The sample belongs to a study of post-analysis software for immune sequencing data. Study findings and constraints: Comparison of patients with controls showed 5 or 6 TRBV segments more frequent in patients, TRBV5-6, TRBV5-1 and TRBV20-1 among them. Significantly lower normalized Chao1 diversity was found in patients with multiple sclerosis relative to controls. F measure grouped same-batch samples tightly together.

Germline V lookup: CDR1 LGHNA, CDR2 YNFKEQ. The CDR3 loop spans 14 amino acids. Carried by the TCR beta cDNA libraries were unique molecular identifiers. Researchers reported 400,000 to 600,000 cDNA molecules coming from about 1 to 10 million T cells. TCRdb analysed the PCR reads with MiXCR anew, one entry per CDR3 protein. There are about 160,000 distinct CDR3 sequences in the sample; roughly 34% occur only once, and under 30% lies in the top ten. Sample: blood, taken after autologous hematopoietic stem cell transplantation. This clonotype was sampled from a girl aged 10 to 17 with multiple sclerosis. The chain couples TRBV4-2 to TRBJ2-1; D may be TRBD1 (5 bases). The DNA of the CDR3 is TGTGCCAGCAACCAAGGGGCCACTCACAATGAGCAGTTCTTC. Amino acid sequence: CASNQGATHNEQFF.